What follows is one TCR beta chain and its context. Germline V lookup: CDR1 LGHNA, CDR2 YNFKEQ. CDR3 size: 15 residues. The V gene end was trimmed by 4 bases and the J gene end by 7 bases; junction bases not matched to a gene: 10. The data are from a study of CD8+ T cells in alopecia areata. Investigators isolated RNA and reverse transcribed it into cDNA to act as the sequencing template. Sequencing was performed with immunoSEQ multiplex PCR; in TCRdb, only in-frame clones are kept and a portion is missing. The profile shows more than 150,000 clones, 50% to 70% of them singletons. This sequence joins TRBV4-2 and TRBJ1-5; 7 bases align to TRBD1. Sequenced here: CD4+ T cells sorted from blood, sampled at week 0. The TCR sequence derives from a human donor with alopecia areata. The CDR3 sequence is CASSPETGQGQPQHF. CDR3 in DNA: TGTGCCAGCAGCCCCGAGACAGGGCAAGGGCAGCCCCAGCATTTT.